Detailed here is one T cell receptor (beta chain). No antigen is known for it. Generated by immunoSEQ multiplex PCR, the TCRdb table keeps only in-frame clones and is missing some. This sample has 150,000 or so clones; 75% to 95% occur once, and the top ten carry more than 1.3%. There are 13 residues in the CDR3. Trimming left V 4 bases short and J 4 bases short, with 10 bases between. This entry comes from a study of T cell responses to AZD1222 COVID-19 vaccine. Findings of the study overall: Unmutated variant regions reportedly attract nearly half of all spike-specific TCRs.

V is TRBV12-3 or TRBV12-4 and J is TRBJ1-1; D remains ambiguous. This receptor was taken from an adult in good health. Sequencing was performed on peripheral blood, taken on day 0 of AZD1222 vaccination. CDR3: CASSYTDGTEAFF. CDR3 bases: TGTGCCAGCAGTTATACGGACGGCACTGAAGCTTTCTTT.